The 21 T cell receptor beta chains listed next were all sequenced from one sample in a study of metastatic and nonmetastatic thyroid tumors. There were no patients who had received any treatment before thyroid surgery. Using MiXCR, TCRdb reanalyzed the PCR reads. Here the sample spans 11,000 to 15,000 clones, roughly 25% being singletons. Sequencing was performed on tumor tissue. Source of these receptors: a female donor with papillary thyroid cancer or a benign thyroid nodule (not recorded which). Some clones in this sample may be carry-over from other donors' samples.

This sequence joins TRBV10-1 and TRBJ2-1; TRBD2 matches 9 bases. The CDR3 has 19 residues. With 3 bases clipped from V and 3 bases from J, the junction kept 15 bases outside the gene matches. Per germline, CDR1 WNHNN and CDR2 SYGVQD (reference sequence). The CDR3 loop is CASSDGTASGKDSYNEQFF. Here the CDR3 DNA reads TGCGCCAGCAGTGATGGGACGGCTAGCGGGAAAGACAGCTACAATGAGCAGTTCTTC.

Within the sample, this clone is medium-sized (0.01 to 0.1%). The CDR3 reads CSARDDSGRRGYTF. In DNA, the CDR3 is TGCAGTGCTAGAGATGATTCCGGACGACGTGGCTACACCTTC. V gene TRBV20-1 combines with J gene TRBJ1-2; D gene uncertain. CDR1 DFQATT and CDR2 SNEGSKA come from the germline V gene (reference sequence). Deletions cut 0 bases from V and 7 bases from J, with 15 bases between. CDR3 size: 14 residues.

This clone has more than one count but fewer than ten. The rearrangement uses TRBV10-3 and TRBJ2-7, with 8 bases fitting TRBD1. The trim removed 0 bases at V and 1 base at J, leaving 2 bases unmatched. CDR1 is ENHRY and CDR2 is SYGVKD in the germline V gene. The CDR3 has 15 amino acids. The CDR3 DNA is TGTGCCATCAGTGAGTCCCGGGACAGGTCCTACGAGCAGTACTTC. It yields the protein CAISESRDRSYEQYF.

This clone qualifies as medium-sized (0.01 to 0.1%). The chain recombines TRBV12-3 or TRBV12-4 with TRBJ1-4; no clear D gene. V lost 7 bases and J 6 bases, leaving 15 bases between the germline ends. This CDR3 has 14 amino acids. The CDR3 loop reads CASTLLAGDEKLFF. The CDR3 region has the DNA TGTGCCAGCACCTTGCTAGCGGGAGATGAAAAACTGTTTTTT.

The V and J genes are TRBV30 and TRBJ2-3; 11 nucleotides match TRBD2. Germline CDR1 and CDR2: GTSNPN and SVGIG (reference sequence). The CDR3 contains 14 residues. Unmatched junction bases numbered 1, after V lost 0 bases and J lost 5 bases. The CDR3 region is CAWSVGLAVDTQYF. In nucleotides, the CDR3 is TGTGCCTGGAGTGTGGGACTAGCGGTAGATACGCAGTATTTT. Looking up the rest from reference TRBV30 and TRBJ2-3 gives the full variable domain: SQTIHQWPATLVQPVGSPLSLECTVEGTSNPNLYWYRQAAGRGLQLLFYSVGIGQISSEVPQNLSASRPQDRQFILSSKKLLLSDSGFYLCAWSVGLAVDTQYFGPGTRLTVL.

This clone was observed at least ten times. This may stem from a read error, because a much larger clone lies one nucleotide away. The conserved phenylalanine or tryptophan normally closing the CDR3 is absent here, so this likely arose from a read error. The DNA is left out, because the CDR3 cannot be placed on it with certainty; the CDR3 is given as TCRdb lists it. The chain joins TRBV20-1 to TRBJ1-6; TRBD1 was called by the table and not checked on the DNA. CDR1 and CDR2 (germline): DFQATT, SNEGSKA (reference sequence). The CDR3 is 10 amino acids in total, end residues counted. The CDR3 sequence is CSATGQAFHL.

This clone has at least ten counts. The CDR3 DNA sequence: TGCAGTGCTAGTGCCTCCCGGACAGGGGCTAACTATGGCTACACCTTC. This encodes CSASASRTGANYGYTF. The chain has TRBV20-1 and TRBJ1-2; the match to TRBD1 covers 9 bases. V lost 3 bases and J lost 0; bases outside the gene matches: 8. Looked up from germline, CDR1 is DFQATT and CDR2 is SNEGSKA (reference sequence). The CDR3 has 16 residues.

This chain links TRBV7-2 with TRBJ2-7, with no clear D. There are 14 residues in the CDR3. Trimming shortened V by 3 bases and J by 1 base, and 10 bases separated the two germline ends. Germline assignment: CDR1 SGHTA and CDR2 FQGNSA. CDR3 sequence: CASSFQERSYEQYF. The CDR3 bases are TGTGCCAGCAGCTTCCAGGAGCGTTCCTACGAGCAGTACTTC.

This clone was found many times. The gene calls are TRBV29-1 and TRBJ2-5, with no clear D. The germline gives CDR1 SQVTM, CDR2 ANQGSEA. The ends were cut back, 2 bases at V and 1 base at J, with 5 bases in the middle. The length of the CDR3 is 12 residues. The CDR3 sequence: CSVEWIQETQYF. The CDR3 nucleotides are TGCAGCGTTGAATGGATCCAAGAGACCCAGTACTTC.

The chain carries TRBV27 and TRBJ1-1; D possibly corresponds to TRBD1 (6 bases). Trimming stripped 7 bases from V and 11 bases from J, with 17 bases between. This CDR3 is built from 12 residues. Germline V CDR1 and CDR2: MNHEY, SMNVEV (reference sequence). The CDR3 region has the DNA TGTGCCAGCAAGGGGGAGGGTGCGAGGGCTTTCTTT. Its translation is CASKGEGARAFF.

This clone appeared a few times. One end of the junction varies from germline; a read error may be responsible. J is TRBJ2-7 and V is TRBV6-1, with D maybe TRBD2 (6 bases). The CDR3 runs to 13 residues. Germline V CDR1 and CDR2: MNHNS, SASEGT. CDR3 region: CASSLGGSYEHYF. The CDR3 DNA sequence: TGTGCCAGCAGCCTCGGGGGATCCTACGAGCATTACTTC.

This chain connects TRBV6-1 to TRBJ1-2, with 7 bases fitting TRBD1. With V trimmed by 1 base and J by 7 bases, 6 bases remained unmatched. The CDR3 is made up of 14 amino acids. Germline lookup yields CDR1 MNHNS and CDR2 SASEGT. DNA of the CDR3: TGTGCCAGCAGTGAAGTAGACAGGGAAGGTGGCTACACCTTC. This translates into CASSEVDREGGYTF.

This chain joins TRBV6-1 and TRBJ1-2; D uncertain. The CDR3 is made up of 13 amino acids. The germline V gene encodes CDR1 MNHNS and CDR2 SASEGT. V lost 3 bases and J 5 bases, leaving 10 bases between the germline ends. As DNA, the CDR3 is TGTGCCAGCAGTGAGGTACGAGGGTATGGCTACACCTTC. It translates to CASSEVRGYGYTF.

In regard to this clone: One end of the junction fails to match germline, which may point to a read error. The chain carries TRBV28 and TRBJ2-7; 10 bases agree with TRBD1. This CDR3 has 15 amino acids. The V gene's germline CDR1 is MDHEN and CDR2 SYDVKM. The CDR3 spells CASILATGGSYEHYF. CDR3 coding DNA: TGTGCCAGCATTTTAGCGACAGGGGGCTCCTACGAGCATTACTTC.

The table lists this clone with many counts. Being one base from a much bigger clone, this may be a read error. Other DNA sequences in this sample translate to the same CDR3. CDR3 nucleotides: TGTGCCAACATGTATAACTATAGCTACACCTTC. It translates to CANMYNYSYTF. This rearrangement joins TRBV6-1 to TRBJ1-2; D gene unclear. The length of the CDR3 is 11 residues. Per germline, CDR1 MNHNS and CDR2 SASEGT.

The gene calls are TRBV24-1 and TRBJ2-2; tentative D call: TRBD1 (7 bases). The CDR3 has 15 amino acids. CDR1 is KGHDR and CDR2 is SFDVKD in the germline V gene. Trimming pared 5 bases from V and 0 bases from J, leaving 9 bases between. The CDR3 loop reads CATSGRGANTGELFF. DNA of the CDR3: TGTGCCACCAGTGGCAGGGGGGCGAACACCGGGGAGCTGTTTTTT.

This clone was counted between two and nine times. The gene calls are TRBV12-3 or TRBV12-4 and TRBJ1-3, with 8 bases matching TRBD1. Unmatched junction bases numbered 13, after V lost 6 bases and J lost 3 bases. The CDR3 contains 17 residues. CDR3 sequence (DNA): TGTGCCAGCAGGGGGGGGGTTCAGGGGGCTTTTGGAAACACCATATATTTT. Amino acids: CASRGGVQGAFGNTIYF.

The V gene is TRBV12-3 or TRBV12-4, the J gene TRBJ2-3, with TRBD2 matching 8 bases. The CDR3 length is 16 residues. V was clipped by 1 base and J by 2 bases; unmatched bases: 5. CDR3 protein: CASSLDEAGATDTQYF. For the CDR3, the DNA is TGTGCCAGCAGTTTAGATGAAGCGGGAGCCACAGATACGCAGTATTTT.

V and J are TRBV20-1 and TRBJ2-3; weak D call: TRBD2 (5 bases). Germline values: CDR1 DFQATT, CDR2 SNEGSKA (reference sequence). This CDR3 is 15 amino acids long. V was cut by 1 base and J by 2 bases, with 13 bases left in between. Here the CDR3 DNA reads TGCAGTGCTAGAGCCGGCCGGGGTATCACAGATACGCAGTATTTT. Residues: CSARAGRGITDTQYF.

This CDR3 is CSARPFETLIHYEQYF. The CDR3 coding sequence is TGCAGTGCTAGGCCCTTTGAGACCTTAATACACTACGAGCAGTACTTC. This chain links TRBV20-1 with TRBJ2-7, with unresolved D. Trimming shortened V by 3 bases and J by 3 bases, and 21 bases separated the two germline ends. This CDR3 is built from 16 residues. Germline values: CDR1 DFQATT, CDR2 SNEGSKA (reference sequence).

This clone was observed at least ten times. The chain uses TRBV20-1 and TRBJ1-5; D unclear. In germline, CDR1 is DFQATT, CDR2 SNEGSKA (reference sequence). The CDR3 runs to 16 residues. Trimming left V 1 base short and J 0 bases short, with 13 bases between. As DNA, the CDR3 is TGCAGTGCTAGAGCCGTAGGCAGTTATAGCAATCAGCCCCAGCATTTT. This sequence encodes CSARAVGSYSNQPQHF.